The present T cell receptor (beta chain) was sequenced within a study of blood T cell repertoires in COVID-19. Generated by immunoSEQ multiplex PCR, the TCRdb table keeps only in-frame clones and is missing some. This table holds roughly 300,000 clones, around 85% found once. Germline V gene lookup returns CDR1 LNHDA and CDR2 SQIVND (reference sequence). The CDR3 spans 15 residues. Trimming at V came to 6 bases and at J to 2 bases, leaving 10 bases not matched to a gene. What was sequenced was peripheral blood. The V gene is TRBV19, the J gene TRBJ2-7; 7 nucleotides agree with TRBD2. This clonotype originated in a woman in her twenties or thirties with COVID-19, enrolled during active disease. In nucleotides, the CDR3 is TGTGCCAGTAGGGGCGCGGGGGAAGGGGCCTACGAGCAGTACTTC. Translated, it gives CASRGAGEGAYEQYF.